What follows are 8 T cell receptor beta chains derived from one specimen sequenced in a study of T-cell reconstitution after alpha-beta-depleted transplantation in children. It was with unique molecular identifiers that the TCRbeta library was prepared. Using its own MiXCR run on the PCR reads, TCRdb lists one record per CDR3 protein. The table has 250,000 to 400,000 distinct CDR3 sequences, 23% seen once; the top ten hold approximately 11%. Sequencing used PBMCs, mostly from graft donor cells, obtained 180 days after TCRalphabeta/CD19-depleted stem cell transplant. The receptors derive from a male patient between 10 and 17 years old who had a stem cell transplant for acute lymphoblastic leukemia, so the T cells may come from the graft donor.

This clonotype was counted only a few times. CDR3 DNA sequence: TGTGCCAGCAGCTTGCACGGGGTCGGAATGAACACTGAAGCTTTCTTT. It translates to CASSLHGVGMNTEAFF. This rearrangement joins TRBV7-2 to TRBJ1-1, with no clear D. V was shortened by 3 bases and J by 0 bases, with 14 bases between the two germline ends. This CDR3 region has 16 residues. In germline, CDR1 is SGHTA, CDR2 FQGNSA. Combining the CDR3 with reference TRBV7-2 and TRBJ1-1 gives the whole variable domain GAGVSQSPSNKVTEKGKDVELRCDPISGHTALYWYRQSLGQGLEFLIYFQGNSAPDKSGLPSDRFSAERTGGSVSTLTIQRTQQEDSAVYLCASSLHGVGMNTEAFFGQGTRLTVV.

This clonotype was seen a handful of times. V and J are TRBV5-1 and TRBJ2-7; no definite D call. Germline values: CDR1 SGHRS, CDR2 YFSETQ. The V and J ends lost 0 bases and 2 bases respectively, with 15 bases between them. The CDR3 is 16 amino acids. In DNA, the CDR3 is TGCGCCAGCAGCTTGGCCGTGTCAGGAGCCCCCTACGAGCAGTACTTC. Residues: CASSLAVSGAPYEQYF.

The V call is TRBV4-2, the J call TRBJ2-7, with D unresolved. V dropped 4 bases and J dropped 1 base, with 17 bases sitting between them. This CDR3 has 16 residues. Germline V CDR1 and CDR2: LGHNA, YNFKEQ. CDR3 in DNA: TGTGCCAGCAGCCCCCAGGAGAACCCCCGGTCCTACGAGCAGTACTTC. It yields the protein CASSPQENPRSYEQYF.

This clonotype was seen only a few times. V usage is TRBV4-1 and J usage is TRBJ2-5, with 10 bases identical to TRBD2. The CDR3 runs to 15 residues. The germline V gene has CDR1 MGHRA and CDR2 YSYEKL. The trim removed 4 bases at V and 3 bases at J, leaving 5 bases unmatched. CDR3 residues: CASSLFTSGEETQYF. The CDR3 bases are TGCGCCAGCAGCCTATTTACTAGCGGGGAAGAGACCCAGTACTTC.

The chain couples TRBV5-6 to TRBJ2-5; possibly TRBD2 for D (5 bases). The germline gives CDR1 SGHDT, CDR2 YYEEEE. The CDR3 contains 13 residues. V was pared by 1 base and J by 3 bases, with 7 bases between. The CDR3: CASSLPEEETQYF. The CDR3 DNA follows: TGTGCCAGCAGCTTGCCGGAGGAAGAGACCCAGTACTTC. The full variable domain, completed using reference TRBV5-6 and TRBJ2-5, is DAGVTQSPTHLIKTRGQQVTLRCSPKSGHDTVSWYQQALGQGPQFIFQYYEEEERQRGNFPDRFSGHQFPNYSSELNVNALLLGDSALYLCASSLPEEETQYFGPGTRLLVL.

This clonotype was observed a few times. The chain joins TRBV4-1 to TRBJ2-7, with 7 bases matching TRBD2. Germline values: CDR1 MGHRA, CDR2 YSYEKL. The CDR3 has 14 amino acids. V gave up 5 bases and J gave up 6 bases; unmatched junction bases: 10. CDR3 sequence (DNA): TGCGCCAGCAGCACGCTAGCGGCCCCCTTCGAGCAGTACTTC. As protein: CASSTLAAPFEQYF.

The rearrangement joins TRBV6-1 to TRBJ2-1; 11 nucleotides agree with TRBD2. The CDR3 totals 21 residues. Germline loops: CDR1 MNHNS, CDR2 SASEGT. V lost 3 bases to trimming and J lost 3 bases; unmatched junction nucleotides: 19. The CDR3 DNA reads TGTGCCAGCAGTGATCCCCCAGGTTCTAGCGGGAGGAAGTCGGACTACAATGAGCAGTTCTTC. Translated: CASSDPPGSSGRKSDYNEQFF.

This clonotype was detected only a few times. This sequence joins TRBV6-5 and TRBJ2-5; D not resolved. The germline V gene encodes CDR1 MNHEY and CDR2 SVGAGI. V was pared by 2 bases and J by 9 bases, with 16 bases between. This CDR3 is built from 14 residues. The CDR3 loop reads CASSYGSHDPPQYF. As DNA, the CDR3 is TGTGCCAGCAGTTACGGGTCCCACGACCCGCCCCAGTACTTC.